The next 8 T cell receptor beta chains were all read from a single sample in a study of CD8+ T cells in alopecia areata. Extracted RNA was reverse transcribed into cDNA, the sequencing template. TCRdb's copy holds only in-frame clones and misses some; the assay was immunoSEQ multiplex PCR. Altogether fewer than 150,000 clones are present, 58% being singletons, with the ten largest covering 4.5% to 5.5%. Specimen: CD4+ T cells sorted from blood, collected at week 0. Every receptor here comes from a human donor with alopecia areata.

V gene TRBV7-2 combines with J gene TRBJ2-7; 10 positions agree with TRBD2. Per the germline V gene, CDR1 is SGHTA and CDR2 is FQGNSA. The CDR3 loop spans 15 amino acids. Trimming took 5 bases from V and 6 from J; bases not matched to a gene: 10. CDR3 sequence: CASSSRTSGILEQYF. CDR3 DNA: TGTGCCAGCAGCAGCCGTACTAGCGGGATCCTCGAGCAGTACTTC.

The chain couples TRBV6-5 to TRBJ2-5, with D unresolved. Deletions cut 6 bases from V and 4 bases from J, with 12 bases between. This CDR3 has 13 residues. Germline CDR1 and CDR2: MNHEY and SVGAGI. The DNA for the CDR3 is TGTGCCAGCAGGAGTGCTTCGCCAGAGACCCAGTACTTC. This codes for CASRSASPETQYF.

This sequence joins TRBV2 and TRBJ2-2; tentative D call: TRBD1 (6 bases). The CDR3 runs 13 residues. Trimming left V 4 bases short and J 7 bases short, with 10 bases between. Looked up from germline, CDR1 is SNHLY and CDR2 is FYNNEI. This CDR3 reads CASSADSGGELFF. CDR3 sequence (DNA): TGTGCCAGCAGTGCGGACAGCGGCGGGGAGCTGTTTTTT.

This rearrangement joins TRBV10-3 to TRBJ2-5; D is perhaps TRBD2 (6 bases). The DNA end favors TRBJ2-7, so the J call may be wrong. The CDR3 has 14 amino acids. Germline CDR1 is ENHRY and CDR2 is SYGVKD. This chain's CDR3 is CAISGDWSSYEQYF. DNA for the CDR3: TGTGCCATCAGTGGGGACTGGAGCTCCTACGAGCAGTACTTC.

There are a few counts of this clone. CDR3 region: CASSSRAGQGAVEQYF. The CDR3 DNA sequence: TGTGCCAGCAGTTCCCGGGCGGGACAGGGGGCGGTCGAGCAGTACTTC. The chain has TRBV27 and TRBJ2-7, with 12 bases aligning to TRBD1. The CDR3 totals 16 residues. Unmatched junction bases numbered 10, after V lost 4 bases and J lost 6 bases. Germline V CDR1 and CDR2: MNHEY, SMNVEV (reference sequence).

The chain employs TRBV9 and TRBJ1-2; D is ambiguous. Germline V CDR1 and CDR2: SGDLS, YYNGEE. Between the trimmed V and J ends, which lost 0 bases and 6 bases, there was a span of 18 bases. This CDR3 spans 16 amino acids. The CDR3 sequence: CASSVATTALPDGYTF. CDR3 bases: TGTGCCAGCAGCGTAGCTACCACAGCCCTTCCGGATGGCTACACCTTC. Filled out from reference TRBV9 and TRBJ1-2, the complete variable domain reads DSGVTQTPKHLITATGQRVTLRCSPRSGDLSVYWYQQSLDQGLQFLIQYYNGEERAKGNILERFSAQQFPDLHSELNLSSLELGDSALYFCASSVATTALPDGYTFGSGTRLTVV.

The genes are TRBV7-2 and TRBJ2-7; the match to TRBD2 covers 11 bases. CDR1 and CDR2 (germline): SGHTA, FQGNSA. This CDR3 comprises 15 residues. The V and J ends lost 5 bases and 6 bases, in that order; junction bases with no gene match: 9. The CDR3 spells CASSRLAGGVAEQYF. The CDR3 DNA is TGTGCCAGCAGCCGCCTAGCGGGAGGAGTAGCCGAGCAGTACTTC. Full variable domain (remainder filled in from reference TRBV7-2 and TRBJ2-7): GAGVSQSPSNKVTEKGKDVELRCDPISGHTALYWYRQSLGQGLEFLIYFQGNSAPDKSGLPSDRFSAERTGGSVSTLTIQRTQQEDSAVYLCASSRLAGGVAEQYFGPGTRLTVT.

The CDR3 protein is CASSPTGEDEKLFF. The CDR3 nucleotides read TGTGCCAGCAGCCCGACAGGGGAGGATGAAAAACTGTTTTTT. The V gene is TRBV5-6, the J gene TRBJ1-4; TRBD1 aligns across 8 bases. The ends lost 4 bases at V and 6 bases at J; junction bases unmatched: 5. The CDR3 sequence is 14 residues long. Germline V CDR1 and CDR2: SGHDT, YYEEEE.